The 13 T cell receptor beta chains presented below share a single source sample, sequenced in a study of human T cells and chemical hapten exposure (dated by TCRdb to 2020 to 2022). The library was prepared using RACE. Sequencing relied on a NextSeq 500. Using fastp at Q25 and MiXCR, TCRdb reprocessed the public reads and kept productive beta chains. Every CDR3 protein is listed once, alongside the most common genes and DNA of its rows. In all, the sample holds 250,000 or so distinct CDR3 sequences, and 8.6% of those were seen once. The top ten constitute approximately 2.3% of the sample. This specimen's time point label, interpreted: pre-sensitization, week 0. The label giving this sample's treatment or condition can be read as: therapeutic diphenylcyclopropenone sensitization with weekly scalp DPC. The material sequenced was whole blood, taken in connection with sensitization to the hapten diphenylcyclopropenone (DPC). The origin of the receptors is a woman aged 40 to 49 with alopecia areata. Some clones in this sample may be carry-over from other donors' samples.

V usage is TRBV7-2 and J usage is TRBJ1-3; no clear D gene. Trimming took off 1 base at V and 7 bases at J, with 5 bases between the two ends. Germline CDR1 reads SGHTA; CDR2 reads FQGNSA. The CDR3 covers 12 residues. The DNA for the CDR3 is TGTGCCAGCAGCTTAGGTTTGAACACCATATATTTT. Translated: CASSLGLNTIYF.

The chain uses TRBV20-1 and TRBJ2-1; TRBD2 might be the D (5 bases). The CDR3 is made up of 15 amino acids. CDR1 is DFQATT and CDR2 is SNEGSKA in the germline V gene (reference sequence). The ends were cut back, 2 bases at V and 0 bases at J, with 11 bases in the middle. For the CDR3, the DNA is TGCAGTGCTAGATCCGGACTGTACTCCTACAATGAGCAGTTCTTC. Its protein product is CSARSGLYSYNEQFF.

This clonotype was observed a few times. The rearrangement joins TRBV7-2 to TRBJ1-4; the match to TRBD1 covers 7 bases. Trimming at V came to 5 bases and at J to 10 bases, leaving 13 bases not matched to a gene. The germline V gene encodes CDR1 SGHTA and CDR2 FQGNSA. The CDR3 has 15 residues. CDR3 sequence reads: CASSTGQDLGGKLFF. The DNA of the CDR3 is TGTGCCAGCAGCACCGGACAGGACCTGGGGGGAAAACTGTTTTTT.

This clonotype showed up just a few times. The rearrangement uses TRBV29-1 and TRBJ2-3, with D perhaps TRBD1 (5 bases). Trimming removed 4 bases at V and 0 bases at J, with 11 bases between. CDR3 length: 14 amino acids. From germline, CDR1 is SQVTM and CDR2 ANQGSEA. The CDR3 bases are TGCAGCGTTGTGACGACAGCGAGCACAGATACGCAGTATTTT. This translates into CSVVTTASTDTQYF.

The rearrangement uses TRBV7-2 and TRBJ2-4, with TRBD1 matching over 11 bases. Germline V gene data show CDR1 as SGHTA and CDR2 as FQGNSA. The CDR3 totals 16 residues. Germline trimming cut 3 bases from V and 5 bases from J; bases unmatched to any gene: 6. CDR3 bases: TGTGCCAGCAGCTTTGGACAGGGGGCTGTAGAAAACATTCAGTACTTC. As protein: CASSFGQGAVENIQYF.

The chain joins TRBV6-5 to TRBJ2-3; 12 bases are shared with TRBD2. The germline CDR1 and CDR2 sequences are MNHEY and SVGAGI. CDR3 size: 14 residues. V was clipped by 8 bases and J by 6 bases; unmatched bases: 6. DNA of the CDR3: TGTGCCAGCGGACTAGCGGGATCGGAGGATACGCAGTATTTT. Its translation is CASGLAGSEDTQYF.

The chain has TRBV18 and TRBJ2-2, with D uncertain. CDR1 and CDR2 (germline): KGHSH, LQKENI. The CDR3 length is 12 residues. Trimming removed 3 bases from V and 7 bases from J, with 6 bases in between. CDR3 protein: CASSPRVGELFF. The CDR3 region has the DNA TGTGCCAGCTCACCGCGTGTCGGGGAGCTGTTTTTT. Complete variable domain (other parts from reference TRBV18 and TRBJ2-2): NAGVMQNPRHLVRRRGQEARLRCSPMKGHSHVYWYRQLPEEGLKFMVYLQKENIIDESGMPKERFSAEFPKEGPSILRIQQVVRGDSAAYFCASSPRVGELFFGEGSRLTVL.

This clonotype was picked up many times. V gene TRBV4-2 combines with J gene TRBJ2-7; 10 bases map to TRBD2. In germline, CDR1 is LGHNA, CDR2 YNFKEQ. V shed 0 bases and J 6 bases; nucleotides not matched to a gene: 14. This CDR3 is built from 18 residues. For the CDR3, the DNA is TGTGCCAGCAGCCAAGAGACCCTAGCGGGAGCGGGCTCTTTCGAGCAGTACTTC. Its translation: CASSQETLAGAGSFEQYF.

The V call is TRBV2, the J call TRBJ1-5; D ambiguous. V lost 6 bases and J lost 2, with 8 bases in between. CDR3 size: 13 residues. Germline values: CDR1 SNHLY, CDR2 FYNNEI. CDR3 sequence (DNA): TGTGCCAGCAGACGTTTTGGCAATCAGCCCCAGCATTTT. It translates to CASRRFGNQPQHF.

There are a few counts of this clonotype. The J gene is TRBJ2-7, the V gene TRBV10-3; 13 nucleotides agree with TRBD2. The CDR3 sequence is 16 residues long. Germline V CDR1 and CDR2: ENHRY, SYGVKD. J gave up 5 bases and V 0 bases, and 4 bases lay outside the gene matches. In DNA, the CDR3 is TGTGCCATCAGTGAGTCAATGGGACTAGCGGGAAACGAGCAGTACTTC. Its protein is CAISESMGLAGNEQYF.

This clonotype was recorded at least ten times. CDR3 bases: TGTGCCAGCCTTATGCACGGAACCCAAGAGACCCAGTACTTC. It is translated as CASLMHGTQETQYF. The rearrangement uses TRBV6-1 and TRBJ2-5, with D unresolved. CDR1 MNHNS and CDR2 SASEGT come from the germline V gene. V lost 8 bases and J lost 1, with 14 bases in between. This CDR3 region has 14 residues.

This clonotype was observed a handful of times. The rearrangement uses TRBV7-3 and TRBJ2-5, with TRBD2 identical over 12 bases. This CDR3 contains 15 residues. Unmatched junction bases numbered 2, after V lost 5 bases and J lost 1 base. Germline V gene lookup returns CDR1 SGHTA and CDR2 FQGTGA. CDR3: CASSRGLAGQETQYF. In DNA, the CDR3 is TGTGCCAGCAGCCGGGGACTAGCGGGCCAAGAGACCCAGTACTTC.

This clonotype was seen more than once but under ten times. The V gene is TRBV29-1, the J gene TRBJ2-2; possibly TRBD1 for D (6 bases). CDR1 is SQVTM, CDR2 ANQGSEA, per germline. Trimming stripped 6 bases from V and 2 bases from J, with 16 bases between. CDR3 length: 15 residues. CDR3 in DNA: TGCAGCGTCTGGGGGCAGGGGATAAACACCGGGGAGCTGTTTTTT. Its translation is CSVWGQGINTGELFF.